The 32 T cell receptor beta chains reported below all come from one sample, sequenced in a study of T cells in Graves' hyperthyroidism and ophthalmopathy. TCR beta CDR3 sequences were amplified from RNA transcripts. With the HTBI primer set, the TCR CDR3 went through a first round of RT-PCR. TCRdb itself ran the multiplex PCR reads through MiXCR, one entry per CDR3 protein. The sample contains approximately 480,000 distinct CDR3 sequences, under 25% of which appear only once. The sequenced sample was blood. Receptors originate from a man between 18 and 35 years old with Graves' hyperthyroidism.

DNA of the CDR3: TGTGCCAGCAGCTCCAGGGGGGCCAAAAACATTCAGTACTTC. It translates to CASSSRGAKNIQYF. This sequence joins TRBV7-2 and TRBJ2-4, with TRBD1 identical over 7 bases. Trimming removed 4 bases from V and 1 base from J; junction bases left unmatched: 1. Per the germline V gene, CDR1 is SGHTA and CDR2 is FQGNSA. The CDR3 is 14 amino acids.

DNA of the CDR3: TGTGCCAGTAGTCCGGGACAGGGCTGGACTAGCAATCAGCCCCAGCATTTT. It specifies CASSPGQGWTSNQPQHF. The chain has TRBV19 and TRBJ1-5, with 9 positions matching TRBD1. Germline trimming cut 5 bases from V and 0 bases from J; bases unmatched to any gene: 8. This CDR3 region has 17 residues. From germline, CDR1 is LNHDA and CDR2 SQIVND (reference sequence).

This clonotype was counted many times. The chain uses TRBV29-1 and TRBJ2-7; tentatively, D is TRBD2 (6 bases). This CDR3 contains 16 residues. CDR1 and CDR2 from the germline V gene are SQVTM and ANQGSEA. V dropped 1 base and J dropped 4 bases, with 20 bases sitting between them. The CDR3 loop is CSVEVVAGPIGYEQYF. In DNA form, the CDR3 reads TGCAGCGTTGAAGTAGTGGCGGGGCCCATCGGATACGAGCAGTACTTC.

This clonotype occurred many times. One junction end disagrees with the germline gene, perhaps due to a read error. The chain couples TRBV7-7 to TRBJ2-7; perhaps TRBD2 as D (5 bases). The CDR3 is 13 residues long. CDR1 and CDR2 (germline): SSHAT, FNYEAQ (reference sequence). CDR3 sequence (DNA): TGTGCTAGCAGCTTATACGAGGGCGCCGAGCAGTACTTC. This sequence encodes CASSLYEGAEQYF.

This clonotype was counted at least ten times. Since no conserved phenylalanine or tryptophan closes the CDR3, a read error is the likely cause. The gene calls are TRBV11-2 and TRBJ2-7; possibly TRBD1 for D (6 bases). V shed 5 bases and J shed 4 bases, with 24 bases lying between them. Per germline, CDR1 SGHAT and CDR2 FQNNGV. The CDR3 sequence is 17 residues long. The CDR3 DNA is TGTGCCAGCAGCACTTACCTCGGGACACCGATAAGATACGAGCAGTACTCC. Protein product: CASSTYLGTPIRYEQYS.

Only a few counts were recorded for this clonotype. The gene calls are TRBV12-5 and TRBJ1-1; D is ambiguous. Trimming cost V 7 bases and J 11 bases, with 20 bases left between them. CDR3 length: 13 residues. Germline V lookup: CDR1 LGHNT, CDR2 FRNRAP. The CDR3 nucleotides are TGTGCTAGTGCTATAGAGTATGGAACCGATGCTTTCTTT. Translation gives CASAIEYGTDAFF.

This clonotype has a count of ten or more. The chain carries TRBV7-6 and TRBJ2-7; 7 bases align to TRBD2. Germline loops: CDR1 SGHVS, CDR2 FNYEAQ. This CDR3 has 16 residues. Trimming at V came to 4 bases and at J to 2 bases, leaving 11 bases not matched to a gene. The CDR3 loop is CASSSSSGGSPYEQYF. The CDR3 bases are TGTGCCAGCAGCTCCTCATCGGGGGGTTCCCCCTACGAGCAGTACTTC. The variable domain in full, completed from reference TRBV7-6 and TRBJ2-7, reads GAGVSQSPRYKVTKRGQDVALRCDPISGHVSLYWYRQALGQGPEFLTYFNYEAQQDKSGLPNDRFSAERPEGSISTLTIQRTEQRDSAMYRCASSSSSGGSPYEQYFGPGTRLTVT.

The V call is TRBV11-3, the J call TRBJ1-2, with TRBD1 matching over 9 bases. Per germline, CDR1 SGHNT and CDR2 YENEEA. The CDR3 sequence is 14 residues long. The junction had 7 bases not matched to a gene; V was cut back by 6 bases and J by 5 bases. CDR3 DNA: TGTGCCAGCAGTAGGTTGGACAGGGGTTATGGCTACACCTTC. Amino acid sequence: CASSRLDRGYGYTF.

This clonotype was counted at least ten times. The genes are TRBV28 and TRBJ1-1; no reliable D call. CDR1 is MDHEN and CDR2 is SYDVKM in the germline V gene. The V and J ends lost 8 bases and 1 base respectively, with 14 bases between them. The CDR3 consists of 14 residues. CDR3 sequence: CASLNREGNTEAFF. CDR3 nucleotide sequence: TGTGCCAGCCTCAACCGGGAGGGGAACACTGAAGCTTTCTTT. Full variable domain (outside the CDR3, taken from reference TRBV28 and TRBJ1-1): DVKVTQSSRYLVKRTGEKVFLECVQDMDHENMFWYRQDPGLGLRLIYFSYDVKMKEKGDIPEGYSVSREKKERFSLILESASTNQTSMYLCASLNREGNTEAFFGQGTRLTVV.

The V and J genes are TRBV28 and TRBJ1-6, with a tentative D call TRBD1 (5 bases). The V end was cut by 0 bases, the J end by 13 bases, with 13 bases between. The CDR3 spans 14 residues. Germline lookup yields CDR1 MDHEN and CDR2 SYDVKM. Written as DNA, the CDR3 is TGTGCCAGCAGTTTATGGCCAGGGAGGTTGCCCCTCCACTTT. Residues: CASSLWPGRLPLHF. The variable domain in full, with the rest retrieved from reference TRBV28 and TRBJ1-6, is DVKVTQSSRYLVKRTGEKVFLECVQDMDHENMFWYRQDPGLGLRLIYFSYDVKMKEKGDIPEGYSVSREKKERFSLILESASTNQTSMYLCASSLWPGRLPLHFGNGTRLTVT.

The chain employs TRBV19 and TRBJ2-5, with TRBD1 as a possible D gene (6 bases). This CDR3 region has 16 residues. Germline V gives CDR1 LNHDA, CDR2 SQIVND (reference sequence). V lost 9 bases and J 4 bases, leaving 24 bases between the germline ends. CDR3 residues: CASSLGRGIGGETQYF. CDR3 coding DNA: TGTGCCAGCAGCTTAGGCAGGGGAATTGGGGGAGAGACCCAGTACTTC. Looking up the rest from reference TRBV19 and TRBJ2-5 gives the full variable domain: DGGITQSPKYLFRKEGQNVTLSCEQNLNHDAMYWYRQDPGQGLRLIYYSQIVNDFQKGDIAEGYSVSREKKESFPLTVTSAQKNPTAFYLCASSLGRGIGGETQYFGPGTRLLVL.

This clonotype was seen repeatedly, ten times or more. V gene TRBV11-2 combines with J gene TRBJ1-1; D is unresolved. The germline V gene has CDR1 SGHAT and CDR2 FQNNGV. This CDR3 contains 12 residues. Trimming took 7 bases from V and 4 from J, leaving 10 bases between them. The CDR3 DNA follows: TGTGCCAGCATCGAGGGCCCCACTGAAGCTTTCTTT. Translated: CASIEGPTEAFF.

Ten or more counts support this clonotype. The V call is TRBV6-1, the J call TRBJ2-2; perhaps TRBD1 as D (6 bases). The CDR3 has 15 amino acids. The germline gives CDR1 MNHNS, CDR2 SASEGT. Trimming stripped 3 bases from V and 3 bases from J, with 11 bases between. CDR3 DNA: TGTGCCAGCAGTGAGTTCAGGGGTCACACCGGGGAGCTGTTTTTT. Its translation: CASSEFRGHTGELFF.

This chain links TRBV20-1 with TRBJ1-5, with D tentatively TRBD1 (5 bases). The V gene's germline CDR1 is DFQATT and CDR2 SNEGSKA (reference sequence). With 1 base removed from V and 13 bases from J, the gap between germline ends came to 14 bases. The CDR3 has 12 residues. The CDR3 here is CSARVPLGPQHF. The DNA of the CDR3 is TGCAGTGCTAGAGTACCCCTGGGACCTCAGCATTTT.

Regarding this clonotype: This clone may be a read error of a much larger clone one base away. For the CDR3, the DNA is TGCTCCAGCAGGGAAACCGGGGAGCTGTTTTTT. The encoded protein is CSSRETGELFF. This chain joins TRBV5-1 and TRBJ2-2; D is perhaps TRBD1 (5 bases). Germline V gene sequence: CDR1 SGHRS, CDR2 YFSETQ. The CDR3 totals 11 residues.

The CDR3 region is CSVAILRGNGYTF. The CDR3 nucleotides are TGCAGCGTTGCGATTTTAAGGGGTAATGGCTACACCTTC. The J gene is TRBJ1-2, the V gene TRBV29-1, with D tentatively TRBD1 (5 bases). The CDR3 consists of 13 residues. V lost 4 bases and J lost 6, with 15 bases in between. CDR1 and CDR2 (germline): SQVTM, ANQGSEA.

This clonotype was recorded many times. The J gene is TRBJ2-5, the V gene TRBV28; D gene unclear. V lost 11 bases and J lost 2, with 9 bases in between. This CDR3 spans 11 amino acids. CDR1 is MDHEN, CDR2 SYDVKM, per germline. The CDR3 sequence: CAVGPQETQYF. CDR3 DNA sequence: TGTGCCGTTGGACCGCAAGAGACCCAGTACTTC. The whole variable domain, remainder taken from reference TRBV28 and TRBJ2-5, is DVKVTQSSRYLVKRTGEKVFLECVQDMDHENMFWYRQDPGLGLRLIYFSYDVKMKEKGDIPEGYSVSREKKERFSLILESASTNQTSMYLCAVGPQETQYFGPGTRLLVL.

This clonotype showed up many times. The gene calls are TRBV20-1 and TRBJ1-6, with D maybe TRBD1 (5 bases). In germline, CDR1 is DFQATT, CDR2 SNEGSKA (reference sequence). The V end was cut by 0 bases, the J end by 8 bases, with 5 bases between. CDR3 length: 12 amino acids. In nucleotides, the CDR3 is TGCAGTGCTAGAGAGACAGATTCACCCCTCCACTTT. Amino acids: CSARETDSPLHF.

This rearrangement joins TRBV18 to TRBJ2-3, with D tentatively TRBD1 (5 bases). V shed 3 bases and J shed 5 bases, with 15 bases lying between them. This CDR3 has 15 amino acids. Per the germline V gene, CDR1 is KGHSH and CDR2 is LQKENI. CDR3 DNA: TGTGCCAGCTCACCTCAGGGTTGGAATGAAGATACGCAGTATTTT. It is translated as CASSPQGWNEDTQYF.

This clonotype has only one observation. This chain connects TRBV12-3 or TRBV12-4 to TRBJ2-5; no clear D gene. V gave up 6 bases and J gave up 7 bases, with 24 bases separating them. CDR3 length: 16 amino acids. The CDR3 loop is CASSDPSEIPIGTQYF. The CDR3 DNA reads TGTGCCAGCAGCGACCCGAGTGAGATACCAATAGGGACCCAGTACTTC.

The rearrangement joins TRBV7-9 to TRBJ1-5; D is perhaps TRBD1 (5 bases). The ends were cut back, 1 base at V and 0 bases at J, with 10 bases in the middle. This CDR3 has 16 residues. The V gene's germline CDR1 is SEHNR and CDR2 FQNEAQ (reference sequence). This CDR3 is CASSLGGADSNQPQHF. CDR3 sequence (DNA): TGTGCCAGCAGCTTAGGAGGGGCCGATAGCAATCAGCCCCAGCATTTT.

V gene TRBV11-2 combines with J gene TRBJ2-5, with 8 positions matching TRBD2. Trimming removed 5 bases from V and 2 bases from J; junction bases left unmatched: 13. The CDR3 extends over 17 amino acids. The V gene's germline CDR1 is SGHAT and CDR2 FQNNGV. CDR3 amino acids: CASSVFLREGRQETQYF. CDR3 DNA: TGTGCCAGCAGCGTCTTTCTTCGGGAGGGAAGGCAAGAGACCCAGTACTTC.

This clonotype occurred many times. This chain links TRBV29-1 with TRBJ1-2; D perhaps matches TRBD1 (6 bases). V lost 6 bases, J lost 12 bases, and 17 bases lay in between. The CDR3 runs to 11 residues. CDR1 is SQVTM, CDR2 ANQGSEA, per germline. The CDR3 is CSVTGTLGNTF. The CDR3 DNA sequence: TGCAGCGTAACCGGGACACTCGGCAACACCTTC.

This clonotype has a count of ten or more. The chain employs TRBV19 and TRBJ1-2; D unresolved. Germline V CDR1 and CDR2: LNHDA, SQIVND (reference sequence). CDR3 length: 14 amino acids. The V end lost 3 bases, the J end lost 3 bases, and 11 bases lay between the germline ends. The DNA for the CDR3 is TGTGCCAGTAGTATGCAGCGGTTGGACTATGGCTACACCTTC. Residues: CASSMQRLDYGYTF.

In its sample, this clonotype was seen a few times. The rearrangement links TRBV20-1 to TRBJ1-5, with a possible D match to TRBD1 (5 bases). Germline assignment: CDR1 DFQATT and CDR2 SNEGSKA (reference sequence). V was shortened by 6 bases and J by 0 bases, with 15 bases between the two germline ends. This CDR3 spans 15 amino acids. The CDR3 loop reads CSAPFRDYSNQPQHF. In nucleotides, the CDR3 is TGCAGTGCGCCGTTCAGGGATTATAGCAATCAGCCCCAGCATTTT.

This chain joins TRBV28 and TRBJ1-3, with 7 bases that match TRBD1. Unmatched junction bases numbered 9, after V lost 4 bases and J lost 3 bases. In germline, CDR1 is MDHEN, CDR2 SYDVKM. The CDR3 loop spans 16 amino acids. CDR3 DNA: TGTGCCAGCAGTTCCCCCTGGGACAGAAGTGGAAACACCATATATTTT. It yields the protein CASSSPWDRSGNTIYF.

This clonotype was observed many times. V gene TRBV19 combines with J gene TRBJ2-2; D is tentatively TRBD1 or TRBD2 (5 bases each). CDR3 size: 16 residues. V was pared by 1 base and J by 2 bases, with 11 bases between. From germline, CDR1 is LNHDA and CDR2 SQIVND (reference sequence). The CDR3 reads CASSIGGDPNTGELFF. In DNA, the CDR3 is TGTGCCAGTAGTATAGGAGGGGACCCCAACACCGGGGAGCTGTTTTTT.

This clonotype was picked up a small number of times. The chain combines TRBV20-1 with TRBJ1-2; D is undetermined. The CDR3 has 12 amino acids. CDR1 is DFQATT and CDR2 is SNEGSKA in the germline V gene (reference sequence). The CDR3 loop reads CTSLAGHYGYTF. In DNA, the CDR3 is TGCACCAGTTTGGCAGGACACTATGGCTACACCTTC.

The chain has TRBV3-1 and TRBJ1-1, with 10 bases aligning to TRBD1. Unmatched junction bases numbered 3, after V lost 1 base and J lost 4 bases. The length of the CDR3 is 15 residues. Germline V gives CDR1 LGHDT, CDR2 YNNKEL (reference sequence). CDR3 nucleotides: TGTGCCAGCAGCCAAGGGACAGGGGGTATCACTGAAGCTTTCTTT. It specifies CASSQGTGGITEAFF.

This chain connects TRBV12-5 to TRBJ2-5; D uncertain. The V end lost 5 bases, the J end lost 2 bases, and 9 bases lay between the germline ends. CDR3 size: 13 residues. Germline-derived CDR1 and CDR2 are LGHNT and FRNRAP. As DNA, the CDR3 is TGTGCTAGTGGTCAGAGTCCACAAGAGACCCAGTACTTC. This gives the protein CASGQSPQETQYF.

This clonotype occurred many times. This chain connects TRBV30 to TRBJ2-5, with D perhaps TRBD1 or TRBD2 (5 bases each). Trimming pared 3 bases from V and 4 bases from J, leaving 9 bases between. The CDR3 sequence is 12 residues long. Germline-derived CDR1 and CDR2 are GTSNPN and SVGIG (reference sequence). CDR3 DNA sequence: TGTGCCTGGAGGGGGGATCCAGAGACCCAGTACTTC. It codes for CAWRGDPETQYF.

For this clonotype: A single base separates this from a much larger clone, so it may be a read error. The gene calls are TRBV12-3 or TRBV12-4 and TRBJ2-7, with 9 bases identical to TRBD1. The CDR3 is 13 amino acids. The CDR3 region is CSSERDRVGEQYF. The CDR3 DNA sequence: TGTTCCAGCGAGCGGGACAGGGTGGGAGAGCAGTACTTC.